The T cell receptor beta chain under discussion was sequenced for a study of T cell responses to AZD1222 COVID-19 vaccine. Study outcomes and limitations: Spike-specific TCR depth and breadth grew after two AZD1222 doses. The sample set comprised mostly white British donors with more females, and clonal diversity was possibly underestimated.

A note on this clone: What it binds is not known.

Sequenced by immunoSEQ multiplex PCR; TCRdb stores in-frame clones only, minus some. The sample shows some 130,000 clones, around 90% of them seen only once. The CDR3 totals 14 residues. Germline lookup yields CDR1 GTSNPN and CDR2 SVGIG (reference sequence). The V segment lost 0 bases and the J segment 7 bases; nucleotides outside the gene matches: 6. This TCR was sampled from an adult in good health. The chain uses TRBV30 and TRBJ1-2; TRBD1 agrees at 9 bases. Specimen: peripheral blood, collected on day 0 of AZD1222 vaccination. The CDR3 sequence: CAWSVLGQGLGYTF. The DNA for the CDR3 is TGTGCCTGGAGTGTACTGGGACAGGGACTTGGCTACACCTTC.